This T cell receptor beta chain was identified in a study of T-cell memory formation after mild COVID-19. CDR3 length: 14 amino acids. Germline V gene data show CDR1 as SGHAT and CDR2 as FQNNGV. The junction had 9 bases not matched to a gene; V was cut back by 2 bases and J by 9 bases. A few counts support this clonotype. Its specificity is not known. Broader study findings: The study detected some responding clones in pre-infection memory, suggesting cross-reactive memory joined. Among clones contracting day 15 to 85, CD4/CD8 was balanced, whereas later expanders leaned CD4+. Those CD4+ clones that contracted were mainly in CM and EM (CD8+ ones in EMRA).

Amplification by 5'RACE using constant-segment primers produced TCR alpha and TCR beta cDNA libraries that carried sample barcodes and UMIs. TCRdb redid the calling of the 5' RACE reads with MiXCR, one entry per CDR3 protein. The sample consists of 120,000 or so distinct CDR3 sequences, 16% of them appearing once. The sequenced sample consisted of PBMCs or a T cell subset sorted from them (not recorded which). The gene calls are TRBV11-2 and TRBJ2-7; 8 positions match TRBD1. This TCR came from an adult woman who had mild COVID-19 (a few samples of this study predate the infection). Cell type and time point are not known. The CDR3 loop is CASSLIGQGKGQYF. The CDR3 region has the DNA TGTGCCAGCAGCTTAATTGGACAGGGTAAAGGGCAGTACTTC.